The rows below give T cell receptor beta chains drawn from one sample of a study of blood T cell repertoires in COVID-19. Profiling relied on immunoSEQ multiplex PCR, and the TCRdb table lists in-frame clones only, not all of them. The sample has 390,000 or so clones; 75% to 90% are singletons. The sequencing sample was made of PBMCs or T cells enriched from blood (not recorded which). These receptors came from a man younger than 35 who had recovered from COVID-19. The CDR3 runs from the conserved cysteine through the conserved F or W. Each record gives: J gene, D gene, V gene, clone size, CDR3 protein, CDR3 DNA. The D gene is left open where the match is weak. For some rows the clone size is stated as once, few or many, or as a class when expanded; others skip it.

>TRBJ1-2|-|TRBV11-2|few
CASTSERGARGYTF
TGTGCCAGCACCTCCGAGCGGGGGGCGCGAGGCTACACCTTC
>TRBJ2-3|TRBD2|TRBV5-1|-
CASSRTSGSTDTQYF
TGCGCCAGCAGCAGGACTAGCGGTAGCACAGATACGCAGTATTTT
>TRBJ2-2|-|TRBV4-1|-
CASSQRQGNTGELFF
TGCGCCAGCAGCCAACGGCAGGGGAACACCGGGGAGCTGTTTTTT
>TRBJ2-7|-|TRBV6-5|-
CASSYGQDSYEQYF
TGTGCCAGCAGTTACGGGCAGGACTCCTACGAGCAGTACTTC
>TRBJ1-6|-|TRBV5-1|-
CASSLDREQLYNSPLHF
TGCGCCAGCAGCTTGGATCGGGAACAACTTTATAATTCACCCCTCCACTTT
>TRBJ2-7|TRBD1|TRBV18|-
CASSPLGQQSSYEQYF
TGTGCCAGCTCACCACTGGGACAGCAAAGCTCCTACGAGCAGTACTTC
>TRBJ1-5|-|TRBV7-8|-
CASSLWVRSNQPQHF
TGTGCCAGCAGCCTTTGGGTGAGGAGCAATCAGCCCCAGCATTTT
>TRBJ2-1|TRBD2|TRBV4-3|-
CASSQVYGGTSESNEQFF
TGCGCCAGCAGCCAAGTGTATGGAGGGACTAGCGAGAGCAATGAGCAGTTCTTC
>TRBJ1-5|TRBD1|TRBV30|once
CACETGGQPQHF
TGTGCCTGTGAGACAGGGGGTCAGCCCCAGCATTTT
>TRBJ1-2|-|TRBV25-1|once
CASSELVRGTRGLDGYTF
TGTGCCAGCAGTGAATTGGTGCGGGGAACCCGCGGGTTGGATGGCTACACCTTC
>TRBJ1-5|-|TRBV5-5|once
CASSLATSHSNQPQHF
TGTGCCAGCAGCTTGGCAACATCGCATAGCAATCAGCCCCAGCATTTT
>TRBJ2-3|TRBD1|TRBV5-1|-
CASSVNPGGAGDTQYF
TGCGCCAGCAGCGTCAATCCAGGGGGCGCAGGGGATACGCAGTATTTT
>TRBJ1-1|TRBD1|TRBV9|-
CASSVGPTGFTEAFF
TGTGCCAGCAGCGTAGGCCCGACAGGGTTCACTGAAGCTTTCTTT
>TRBJ2-1|TRBD2|TRBV9|-
CASSVVGLAGVNEQFF
TGTGCCAGCAGCGTAGTCGGACTAGCGGGAGTCAATGAGCAGTTCTTC
>TRBJ1-2|TRBD1|TRBV9|few
CASSVTGGLLGYTF
TGTGCCAGCAGCGTCACAGGGGGCTTACTGGGCTACACCTTC
>TRBJ1-5|TRBD1|TRBV19|once
CASSKLTRDRGTSNQPQHF
TGTGCCAGTAGTAAACTAACCAGGGACAGGGGCACTAGCAATCAGCCCCAGCATTTT
>TRBJ1-1|-|TRBV19|-
CASSIPRAEAFF
TGTGCCAGTAGTATCCCCCGGGCTGAAGCTTTCTTT
>TRBJ1-6|-|TRBV5-4|-
CASSSGGSRYSPLHF
TGTGCCAGCAGCTCGGGAGGCAGTCGTTATTCACCCCTCCACTTT
>TRBJ1-5|-|TRBV7-2|-
CASSLVTGRSDQPQHF
TGTGCCAGCAGCTTAGTTACAGGCAGGTCAGATCAGCCCCAGCATTTT
>TRBJ2-7|-|TRBV5-1|-
CASSPGLVSSYEQYF
TGCGCCAGCAGCCCTGGACTTGTTAGCTCCTACGAGCAGTACTTC
>TRBJ1-6|-|TRBV7-2|-
CASSAGTAAYNSPLHF
TGTGCCAGCAGCGCTGGGACTGCCGCTTATAATTCACCCCTCCACTTT
>TRBJ2-1|TRBD2|TRBV18|-
CASSQGTVAGGLNEQFF
TGTGCCAGCTCACAAGGAACGGTAGCGGGGGGACTCAATGAGCAGTTCTTC
>TRBJ1-1|-|TRBV2|-
CASIYRSMNTEAFF
TGTGCCAGCATTTACAGGTCGATGAACACTGAAGCTTTCTTT
>TRBJ1-2|-|TRBV9|few
CASSDGGEDIYGYTF
TGTGCCAGCAGCGATGGGGGGGAGGATATCTATGGCTACACCTTC
>TRBJ2-7|TRBD1|TRBV3-1/TRBV3-2|-
CASSHWTGTYEQYF
TGTGCCAGCAGCCACTGGACAGGGACCTACGAGCAGTACTTC
>TRBJ1-1|TRBD1|TRBV19|-
CASSIGTGDEAFF
TGTGCCAGTAGTATCGGGACAGGGGATGAAGCTTTCTTT
>TRBJ1-2|-|TRBV6-4|-
CASKLGQTNYGYTF
TGTGCCAGCAAGCTGGGGCAGACTAACTATGGCTACACCTTC
>TRBJ1-5|-|TRBV2|-
CASSENQGSQPQHF
TGTGCCAGCAGTGAAAACCAGGGGAGTCAGCCCCAGCATTTT
>TRBJ2-7|-|TRBV5-5|-
CASSPTRDTYEQYF
TGTGCCAGCAGCCCGACCCGGGACACCTACGAGCAGTACTTC
>TRBJ1-4|-|TRBV7-9|-
CASSLFQATNEKLFF
TGTGCCAGCAGCTTATTCCAGGCAACTAATGAAAAACTGTTTTTT
>TRBJ2-1|TRBD2|TRBV11-2|-
CASSLRTSGINEQFF
TGTGCCAGCAGCCTTCGGACTAGCGGAATCAATGAGCAGTTCTTC